The 4 T cell receptor beta chains listed next were all sequenced from one sample in a study of PD-1 blockade in mismatch repair-deficient tumors (dated by TCRdb to the late 2010s). The receptor library was made with the immunoSEQ multiplex PCR assay. This immuneACCESS table, as held by TCRdb, lists in-frame sequences with V and J called but not all clones. Of the missing ones, under half trace to an unresolved V gene in checked studies; the others have no known cause. The sample table shows over 30,000 clones, and 80% are seen once. The ten largest clones take up 3% to 4% of the sample. This specimen consisted of PBMCs, obtained 6 weeks after starting pembrolizumab. The origin of the receptors is an adult with mismatch repair-deficient cancer.

In its sample, this clone was seen a few times. V is TRBV5-1 and J is TRBJ1-2, with TRBD1 matching 7 bases. The germline gives CDR1 SGHRS, CDR2 YFSETQ. The junction had 5 bases not matched to a gene; V was cut back by 0 bases and J by 6 bases. The CDR3 contains 14 residues. The CDR3 sequence is CASSLEGGYDGYTF. The CDR3 nucleotides read TGCGCCAGCAGCTTGGAAGGGGGCTACGATGGCTACACCTTC. The complete variable domain, with remaining parts taken from reference TRBV5-1 and TRBJ1-2, reads KAGVTQTPRYLIKTRGQQVTLSCSPISGHRSVSWYQQTPGQGLQFLFEYFSETQRNKGNFPGRFSGRQFSNSRSEMNVSTLELGDSALYLCASSLEGGYDGYTFGSGTRLTVV.

This clone is a singleton in its sample. This rearrangement joins TRBV30 to TRBJ1-4; TRBD1 is a possible D gene (5 bases). CDR1 and CDR2 from the germline V gene are GTSNPN and SVGIG (reference sequence). This CDR3 is built from 14 residues. Trimming cost V 1 base and J 7 bases, with 13 bases left between them. Written as DNA, the CDR3 is TGTGCCTGGAGTGGGGTCGATAGGGGTGAAAAACTGTTTTTT. Translation gives CAWSGVDRGEKLFF. Variable domain in full (rest from reference TRBV30 and TRBJ1-4): SQTIHQWPATLVQPVGSPLSLECTVEGTSNPNLYWYRQAAGRGLQLLFYSVGIGQISSEVPQNLSASRPQDRQFILSSKKLLLSDSGFYLCAWSGVDRGEKLFFGSGTQLSVL.

This clone was observed a few times. The chain uses TRBV7-9 and TRBJ2-7, with D possibly TRBD2 on 5 matching bases. CDR3 length: 14 amino acids. CDR1 is SEHNR, CDR2 FQNEAQ, per germline (reference sequence). With 4 bases removed from V and 3 bases from J, the gap between germline ends came to 13 bases. The CDR3 protein is CASSSTREGYEQYF. The DNA of the CDR3 is TGTGCCAGCAGCTCTACTCGGGAAGGCTACGAGCAGTACTTC.

V and J are TRBV5-6 and TRBJ2-5; 11 bases line up with TRBD2. Germline CDR1 SGHDT, CDR2 YYEEEE. The CDR3 consists of 17 residues. V lost 2 bases and J lost 3; bases outside the gene matches: 9. CDR3 DNA: TGTGCCAGCAGCTTTTGGACTAGCGGGCGGAGTAAAGAGACCCAGTACTTC. Amino acid sequence: CASSFWTSGRSKETQYF.